This T cell receptor beta chain is drawn from a study of T-cell reconstitution after alpha-beta-depleted transplantation in children. TCRbeta library construction was performed incorporating unique molecular identifiers. TCRdb analysed the PCR reads with MiXCR anew, one entry per CDR3 protein. The sample includes a few hundred thousand distinct CDR3 sequences, 10% of them seen just once. There are a few counts of this clonotype. V dropped 4 bases and J dropped 7; count of bases not matched to a gene: 6. Germline V CDR1 and CDR2: SGHRS, YFSETQ. This CDR3 spans 14 amino acids. The source is a human donor who donated a stem cell graft to a child with acute lymphoblastic leukemia. This specimen consisted of PBMCs from the stem cell graft donor, obtained from the stem cell graft. V gene TRBV5-1 combines with J gene TRBJ2-7; the match to TRBD1 covers 12 bases. CDR3 residues: CASSLRDRGLEQYF. CDR3 bases: TGCGCCAGCAGCCTTCGGGACAGGGGGCTAGAGCAGTACTTC. Full variable domain (remainder filled in from reference TRBV5-1 and TRBJ2-7): KAGVTQTPRYLIKTRGQQVTLSCSPISGHRSVSWYQQTPGQGLQFLFEYFSETQRNKGNFPGRFSGRQFSNSRSEMNVSTLELGDSALYLCASSLRDRGLEQYFGPGTRLTVT.